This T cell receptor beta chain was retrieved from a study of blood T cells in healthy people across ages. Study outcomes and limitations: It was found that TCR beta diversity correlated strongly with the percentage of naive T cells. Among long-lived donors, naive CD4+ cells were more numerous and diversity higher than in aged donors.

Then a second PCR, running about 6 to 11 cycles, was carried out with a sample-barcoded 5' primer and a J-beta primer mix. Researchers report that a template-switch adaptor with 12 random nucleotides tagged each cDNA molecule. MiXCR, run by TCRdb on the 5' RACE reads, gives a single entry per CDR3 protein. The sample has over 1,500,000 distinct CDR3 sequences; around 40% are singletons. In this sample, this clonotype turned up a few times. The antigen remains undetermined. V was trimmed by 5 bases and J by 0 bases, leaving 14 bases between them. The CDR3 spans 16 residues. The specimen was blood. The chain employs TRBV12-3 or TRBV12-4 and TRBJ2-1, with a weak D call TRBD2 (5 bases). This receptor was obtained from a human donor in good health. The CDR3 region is CASSTRGQDSYNEQFF. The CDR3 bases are TGTGCCAGCAGTACCCGAGGGCAGGACTCCTACAATGAGCAGTTCTTC.